This T cell receptor (beta chain) was retrieved from a study of metastatic and nonmetastatic thyroid tumors. Study-wide points: Malignant thyroid tumors reportedly exceeded benign nodules significantly in TCR beta diversity, with the difference appearing in blood and tumor.

Thyroid surgery took place with no prior treatment in any patient. The CDR3 covers 14 residues. Germline V gene data show CDR1 as SGHTA and CDR2 as FQGNSA. Trimming cost V 1 base and J 3 bases; bases outside gene matches: 0. Study processing details: A classifier for distant metastasis in papillary thyroid cancer was constructed using CDR3 differences observed across clinicopathological groups. TCRdb re-clonotyped the PCR reads via MiXCR. TCRdb's processing, not the study's, gives the V and J calls here. The repertoire has about 20,000 clones, approximately 19% of them found once; the top ten carry about 26%. This clone appeared many times. Its antigen remains unknown.

The sequence derives from a female donor with papillary thyroid cancer or a benign thyroid nodule (not recorded which). Some clones in this sample may be carry-over from other donors' samples. The chain joins TRBV7-2 to TRBJ2-5; 9 positions match TRBD2. Sequencing used blood. CDR3 residues: CASSLGLAEETQYF. The CDR3 nucleotides read TGTGCCAGCAGCTTAGGACTAGCGGAAGAGACCCAGTACTTC.